The 8 T cell receptor beta chains reported below all come from one sample, sequenced in a study of cytomegalovirus exposure and HLA in healthy donors (dated by TCRdb to about 2017). The library was obtained by the immunoSEQ multiplex PCR assay. The multiplex PCR relied on a mix of 60 forward primers for TCR Vbeta segments and 13 reverse primers for TCR Jbeta segments. Entries here come from immuneACCESS through TCRdb and include only in-frame sequences with V and J called. Some clones fail to appear in such tables; in the studies checked, an unresolved V gene covers under half of the shortfall, and the cause of the remainder is unknown. This sample gives 100,000 or so clones in total; more than 65% of them show up just once. Roughly 11% of the sample is in the top ten clones. What was sequenced was PBMCs. The receptor set was obtained from a middle-aged man in good health and CMV-seropositive.

There are a few counts of this clone. The rearrangement links TRBV19 to TRBJ1-4; 7 bases line up with TRBD1. Germline trimming cut 6 bases from V and 3 bases from J; bases unmatched to any gene: 10. This CDR3 has 16 residues. CDR1 is LNHDA, CDR2 SQIVND, per germline (reference sequence). CDR3 sequence: CASSVGGGTANEKLFF. CDR3 nucleotide sequence: TGTGCCAGTAGCGTGGGTGGAGGGACAGCTAATGAAAAACTGTTTTTT.

The V call is TRBV28, the J call TRBJ1-2, with D perhaps matching TRBD1 (5 bases). This CDR3 has 15 residues. Trimming shortened V by 3 bases and J by 4 bases, and 15 bases separated the two germline ends. Germline V gene sequence: CDR1 MDHEN, CDR2 SYDVKM. CDR3 loop: CASSFGTSRGYGYTF. CDR3 nucleotides: TGTGCCAGCAGTTTCGGGACTTCTAGAGGCTATGGCTACACCTTC.

In its sample, this clone was seen many times. This chain joins TRBV7-9 and TRBJ1-1, with 8 bases lining up with TRBD1. CDR3 length: 15 amino acids. In germline, CDR1 is SEHNR, CDR2 FQNEAQ (reference sequence). V shed 5 bases and J 4 bases; nucleotides not matched to a gene: 9. The DNA of the CDR3 is TGTGCCAGCAGCCCGACAGACAGGGGACTCACTGAAGCTTTCTTT. It encodes CASSPTDRGLTEAFF.

The genes are TRBV28 and TRBJ1-2, with D tentatively TRBD1 (5 bases). The germline CDR1 and CDR2 sequences are MDHEN and SYDVKM. CDR3 length: 13 residues. The germline V and J ends were trimmed by 6 bases and 3 bases, with 11 bases remaining between them. For the CDR3, the DNA is TGTGCCAGCAGCCGTGGGGGGTACTATGGCTACACCTTC. Protein: CASSRGGYYGYTF.

The chain has TRBV28 and TRBJ2-2, with TRBD2 matching over 11 bases. The CDR3 loop spans 18 amino acids. Germline CDR1 reads MDHEN; CDR2 reads SYDVKM. J gave up 1 base and V 6 bases, and 10 bases lay outside the gene matches. The CDR3 DNA sequence: TGTGCCAGCAGCAGACTAGCGGGGTTTGTCATGAACACCGGGGAGCTGTTTTTT. This translates into CASSRLAGFVMNTGELFF. Looking up the rest from reference TRBV28 and TRBJ2-2 gives the full variable domain: DVKVTQSSRYLVKRTGEKVFLECVQDMDHENMFWYRQDPGLGLRLIYFSYDVKMKEKGDIPEGYSVSREKKERFSLILESASTNQTSMYLCASSRLAGFVMNTGELFFGEGSRLTVL.

A few counts support this clone. The chain couples TRBV4-3 to TRBJ2-7, with no clear D. Trimming left V 1 base short and J 1 base short, with 5 bases between. The CDR3 runs to 13 residues. Looked up from germline, CDR1 is LGHNA and CDR2 is YSLEER. CDR3 in DNA: TGCGCCAGCAGCCAAGGACTGTCCTACGAGCAGTACTTC. Translation gives CASSQGLSYEQYF.

The chain is built from TRBV18 and TRBJ2-1; 10 nucleotides line up with TRBD2. V lost 0 bases and J lost 1; bases outside the gene matches: 6. CDR1 is KGHSH and CDR2 is LQKENI in the germline V gene. The CDR3 length is 18 residues. The CDR3: CASSPPSGGAGSYNEQFF. The CDR3 nucleotides read TGTGCCAGCTCACCACCAAGCGGGGGGGCCGGGTCCTACAATGAGCAGTTCTTC.

The gene calls are TRBV6-6 and TRBJ1-5, with 7 bases fitting TRBD1. The trim removed 6 bases at V and 0 bases at J, leaving 5 bases unmatched. This CDR3 comprises 15 residues. Per the germline V gene, CDR1 is MNHNY and CDR2 is SVGAGI (reference sequence). This chain's CDR3 is CASRGWDSSNQPQHF. The CDR3 bases are TGTGCCAGCAGAGGATGGGACAGTAGCAATCAGCCCCAGCATTTT.